Sequencing of this T cell receptor (beta chain) was carried out in a study of T cells in Graves' hyperthyroidism and ophthalmopathy. Study-wide context: At initial diagnosis, before any treatment had begun, peripheral blood was obtained. Study-wide results and limits: Classification by a 13 V-J model distinguished ophthalmopathy from stable hyperthyroidism.

Deletions cut 3 bases from V and 7 bases from J, with 15 bases between. The germline CDR1 and CDR2 sequences are LNHDA and SQIVND (reference sequence). The CDR3 covers 15 residues. Uncontrolled infection, other autoimmune disease, pregnancy and lactation each barred patients from inclusion. RNA transcripts were the template for amplifying TCR beta CDR3 regions. First-round RT-PCR with HTBI primers amplified the TCR CDR3 region. Each CDR3 protein gets one entry after TCRdb re-called the multiplex PCR reads with MiXCR. The sample lists roughly 800,000 distinct CDR3 sequences; roughly 40% were seen once. Concerning this clonotype itself: What it binds is unknown.

The specimen sequenced was blood. The sequence was collected from a man aged 18 to 30 with Graves' hyperthyroidism. The chain employs TRBV19 and TRBJ1-4, with a tentative D call TRBD1 (6 bases). The CDR3 here is CASSIDVGTIEKLFF. In DNA form, the CDR3 reads TGTGCCAGTAGTATTGATGTTGGGACAATTGAAAAACTGTTTTTT.